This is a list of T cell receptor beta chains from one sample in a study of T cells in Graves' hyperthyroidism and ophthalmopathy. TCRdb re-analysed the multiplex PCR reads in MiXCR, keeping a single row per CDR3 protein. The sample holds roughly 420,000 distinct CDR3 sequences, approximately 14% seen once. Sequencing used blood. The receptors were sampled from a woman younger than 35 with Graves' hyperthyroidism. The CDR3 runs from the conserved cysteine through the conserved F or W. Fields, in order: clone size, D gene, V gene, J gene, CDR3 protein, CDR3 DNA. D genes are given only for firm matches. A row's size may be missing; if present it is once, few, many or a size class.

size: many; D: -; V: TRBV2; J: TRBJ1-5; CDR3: CASSESRDTNQPQHF; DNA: TGTGCCAGCAGTGAATCCCGGGACACCAATCAGCCCCAGCATTTT
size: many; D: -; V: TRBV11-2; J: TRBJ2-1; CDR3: CASEGLDNEQFF; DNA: TGTGCCAGCGAGGGTCTCGACAATGAGCAGTTCTTC
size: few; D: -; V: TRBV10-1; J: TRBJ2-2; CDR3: CASSEFQGTGPGELFF; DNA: TGCGCCAGCAGTGAATTTCAGGGGACGGGGCCCGGGGAGCTGTTTTTT
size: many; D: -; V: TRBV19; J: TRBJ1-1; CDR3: CASTVGLSISEAFF; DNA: TGTGCCAGTACGGTTGGTTTGAGTATCTCTGAAGCTTTCTTT
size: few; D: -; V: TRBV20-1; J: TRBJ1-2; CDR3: CSAGAGTPHGYTF; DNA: TGCAGTGCGGGTGCCGGGACCCCCCATGGCTACACCTTC
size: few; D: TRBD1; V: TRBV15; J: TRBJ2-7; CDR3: CATSGSRTGGYEQYF; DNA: TGTGCCACCAGCGGCTCCCGGACAGGGGGCTACGAGCAGTACTTC
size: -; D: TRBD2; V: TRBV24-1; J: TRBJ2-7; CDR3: CATSDFGTTSREQYF; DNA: TGTGCCACCAGTGATTTTGGGACTACCTCTCGCGAGCAGTACTTC
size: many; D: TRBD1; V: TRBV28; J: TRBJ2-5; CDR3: CASSSPGQGLLETQYF; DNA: TGTGCCAGCAGTTCACCGGGACAGGGCCTATTAGAGACCCAGTACTTC
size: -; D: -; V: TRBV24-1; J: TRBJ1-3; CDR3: CATSGSGTGNTIYF; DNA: TGTGCCACCAGCGGGTCCGGAACGGGAAACACCATATATTTT
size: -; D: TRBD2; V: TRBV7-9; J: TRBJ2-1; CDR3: CASSIGLGRSYEQFF; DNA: TGTGCCAGCAGCATCGGACTAGGTAGATCTTATGAGCAGTTCTTC
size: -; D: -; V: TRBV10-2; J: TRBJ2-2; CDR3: CASRGLDTGELFF; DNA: TGCGCCAGCAGGGGACTCGACACCGGGGAGCTGTTTTTT
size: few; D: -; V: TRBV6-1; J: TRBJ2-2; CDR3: CATDAGTWELFF; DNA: TGTGCCACCGACGCCGGAACCTGGGAGCTGTTTTTT
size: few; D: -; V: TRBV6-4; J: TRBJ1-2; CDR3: CASSESLGGTYGYTF; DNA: TGTGCCAGCAGTGAATCCCTTGGCGGAACCTATGGCTACACCTTC
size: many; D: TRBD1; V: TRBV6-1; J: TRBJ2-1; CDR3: CASSPGQGVSNEQFF; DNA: TGTGCCAGCAGCCCGGGACAGGGGGTTAGCAATGAGCAGTTCTTC
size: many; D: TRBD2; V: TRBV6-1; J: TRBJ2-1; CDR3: CASSEGASGAQWQFF; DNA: TGTGCCAGCAGTGAAGGGGCTAGCGGGGCCCAATGGCAGTTCTTC
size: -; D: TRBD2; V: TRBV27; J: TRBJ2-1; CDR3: CASSLSSGGGFEQFF; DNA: TGTGCCAGCAGTTTATCTAGCGGGGGAGGATTTGAGCAGTTCTTC
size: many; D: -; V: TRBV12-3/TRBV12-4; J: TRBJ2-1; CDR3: CASSLGQNEQFF; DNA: TGTGCCAGCAGTTTGGGGCAGAATGAGCAGTTCTTC
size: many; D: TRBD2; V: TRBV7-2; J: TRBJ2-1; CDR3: CASSSPTSGRDNEQFF; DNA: TGTGCCAGCAGCTCTCCGACTAGCGGGAGGGACAATGAGCAGTTCTTC
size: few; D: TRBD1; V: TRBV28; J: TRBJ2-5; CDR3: CASSLAAGGMQTQYF; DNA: TGTGCCAGCAGTTTAGCGGCAGGGGGTATGCAGACCCAGTACTTC
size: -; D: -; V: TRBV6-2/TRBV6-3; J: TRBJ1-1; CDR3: CASRMSWPGSRAFF; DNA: TGTGCCAGCAGGATGAGTTGGCCCGGGTCCCGGGCTTTCTTT
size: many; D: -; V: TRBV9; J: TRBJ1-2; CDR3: CASSPIHYGYTF; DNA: TGTGCCAGCAGCCCTATCCACTATGGCTACACCTTC
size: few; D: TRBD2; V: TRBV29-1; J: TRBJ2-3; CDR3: CSVGGGRGDTQYF; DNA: TGCAGCGTTGGGGGGGGGAGGGGAGATACGCAGTATTTT